The T cell receptor beta chain under discussion was sequenced for a study of Graves' ophthalmopathy and Graves' hyperthyroidism. Study information: Hyperthyroidism is called stable when no ophthalmopathy develops within 18 months of follow-up.

Points on this clonotype: What it recognizes is unknown.

Study-wide results and caveats: Most thyroid clonotypes with frequency above 0.001 were detected in blood too.

There are 13 residues in the CDR3. V shed 8 bases and J 7 bases; nucleotides not matched to a gene: 9. Per germline, CDR1 WSHSY and CDR2 SAAADI. Included hyperthyroidism patients were aged 18 to 65 and newly diagnosed (under 2 months' duration). Beta-chain TCR CDR3 regions were amplified from RNA transcripts. The library came from an HTBI-primed first-round RT-PCR and a second-round multiplex PCR. From the multiplex PCR reads, TCRdb called clonotypes with MiXCR, one entry per CDR3 protein. The data contain approximately 540,000 distinct CDR3 sequences, 39% of them singletons. Sequenced material: peripheral blood or thyroid tissue (not recorded which). The source of this sequence is an adult man with Graves' hyperthyroidism. V usage is TRBV10-2 and J usage is TRBJ2-7, with 9 bases that match TRBD2. The DNA of the CDR3 is TGCGCCAGCTCGGGGATAGCGGGAGTGGAGCAGTACTTC. This gives the protein CASSGIAGVEQYF.